The 23 T cell receptor beta chains below were found in one sample sequenced in a study of cytomegalovirus exposure and HLA in healthy donors. The study ran its PCR with 60 Vbeta and 13 Jbeta primers. The method was immunoSEQ multiplex PCR; TCRdb's version includes in-frame clones alone and lacks a portion of them. The data show about 120,000 clones, 77% seen once. The sample taken for sequencing was PBMCs. Receptors were obtained from a man aged 18 to 29 in good health and CMV-seropositive.

The chain couples TRBV7-9 to TRBJ2-7, with D perhaps TRBD2 (5 bases). Trimming left V 1 base short and J 6 bases short, with 16 bases between. Germline CDR1 is SEHNR and CDR2 is FQNEAQ (reference sequence). This CDR3 region has 15 residues. CDR3 residues: CASSLVRGSLFEQYF. CDR3 sequence (DNA): TGTGCCAGCAGCTTAGTCCGGGGTTCCCTCTTCGAGCAGTACTTC.

This clone was counted once. This rearrangement joins TRBV19 to TRBJ1-2, with 8 bases aligning to TRBD1. This CDR3 comprises 14 residues. Trimming took 6 bases from V and 7 from J; bases not matched to a gene: 10. The germline gives CDR1 LNHDA, CDR2 SQIVND (reference sequence). CDR3 protein: CASRETGESSGYTF. The CDR3 DNA follows: TGTGCCAGTAGGGAGACAGGGGAATCCTCTGGCTACACCTTC.

Only a few counts were recorded for this clone. V gene TRBV7-9 combines with J gene TRBJ2-7; 8 bases are a match to TRBD1. The germline V gene has CDR1 SEHNR and CDR2 FQNEAQ (reference sequence). The CDR3 consists of 15 residues. The J segment lost 5 bases and the V segment lost 3 bases, leaving 9 bases of the junction unmatched. In DNA form, the CDR3 reads TGTGCCAGCAGCTTCGGACAGGGCCATATAAACGAGCAGTACTTC. Translated: CASSFGQGHINEQYF. The full variable domain, its missing parts supplied by reference TRBV7-9 and TRBJ2-7, is DTGVSQNPRHKITKRGQNVTFRCDPISEHNRLYWYRQTLGQGPEFLTYFQNEAQLEKSRLLSDRFSAERPKGSFSTLEIQRTEQGDSAMYLCASSFGQGHINEQYFGPGTRLTVT.

The chain carries TRBV12-5 and TRBJ2-2, with TRBD2 matching 9 bases. Trimming removed 10 bases from V and 3 bases from J; junction bases left unmatched: 9. This CDR3 region has 15 residues. The germline CDR1 and CDR2 sequences are LGHNT and FRNRAP. The CDR3 spells CAISLSGSHTGELFF. In nucleotides, the CDR3 is TGTGCTATTTCCCTTAGCGGGAGTCACACCGGGGAGCTGTTTTTT.

The CDR3 reads CSGGYSYEQYF. In DNA, the CDR3 is TGCAGCGGGGGCTACTCCTACGAGCAGTACTTC. The chain employs TRBV29-1 and TRBJ2-7, with a tentative D call TRBD1 (5 bases). This CDR3 comprises 11 residues. Trimming took 7 bases from V and 0 from J, leaving 7 bases between them. Germline CDR1 is SQVTM and CDR2 is ANQGSEA.

In DNA form, the CDR3 reads TGTGCCAGCAGTTTATACCAAGGACAGGGACACACTGAAGCTTTCTTT. Amino acids: CASSLYQGQGHTEAFF. The rearrangement joins TRBV28 to TRBJ1-1, with 8 bases aligning to TRBD1. In germline, CDR1 is MDHEN, CDR2 SYDVKM. V lost 1 base and J lost 3; bases outside the gene matches: 7. This CDR3 has 16 residues.

There are a few counts of this clone. J is TRBJ1-5 and V is TRBV27, with D hard to call. The CDR3 sequence is 14 residues long. Germline assignment: CDR1 MNHEY and CDR2 SMNVEV (reference sequence). V was shortened by 6 bases and J by 2 bases, with 11 bases between the two germline ends. In DNA form, the CDR3 reads TGTGCCAGCAGGTTGGCAGTTGGCAATCAGCCCCAGCATTTT. This encodes CASRLAVGNQPQHF.

This chain joins TRBV6-1 and TRBJ2-5; D might be TRBD1 (5 bases). Germline V gene data show CDR1 as MNHNS and CDR2 as SASEGT. This CDR3 is built from 13 residues. Trimming took off 3 bases at V and 5 bases at J, with 10 bases between the two ends. Here the CDR3 DNA reads TGTGCCAGCAGTGAGGGGCTGCGCGAGACCCAGTACTTC. This gives the protein CASSEGLRETQYF.

The chain links TRBV29-1 to TRBJ1-1; maybe TRBD1 (5 bases). CDR1 and CDR2 from the germline V gene are SQVTM and ANQGSEA. This CDR3 is 11 amino acids long. The ends were cut back, 7 bases at V and 3 bases at J, with 9 bases in the middle. This CDR3 reads CSADRDTEAFF. CDR3 nucleotide sequence: TGCAGCGCAGACAGAGACACTGAAGCTTTCTTT.

This chain joins TRBV27 and TRBJ2-7; 7 bases map to TRBD2. The CDR3 loop spans 12 amino acids. The germline CDR1 and CDR2 sequences are MNHEY and SMNVEV (reference sequence). V trimming: 8 bases; J trimming: 5 bases; junction bases outside the gene matches: 6. DNA for the CDR3: TGTGCCAGCGGACTGGCGGGGGACGAGCAGTACTTC. Encoded protein: CASGLAGDEQYF.

This rearrangement joins TRBV11-2 to TRBJ2-2; 9 nucleotides match TRBD1. The germline V gene encodes CDR1 SGHAT and CDR2 FQNNGV. The CDR3 runs 16 residues. Trimming cost V 5 bases and J 3 bases; bases outside gene matches: 7. The CDR3 bases are TGTGCCAGCAGCCCAGCAGACAGGGGGGACACCGGGGAGCTGTTTTTT. Translation gives CASSPADRGDTGELFF.

This clone was seen more than once but under ten times. This chain connects TRBV7-2 to TRBJ2-7, with 13 positions matching TRBD2. CDR1 SGHTA and CDR2 FQGNSA come from the germline V gene. With V trimmed by 5 bases and J by 7 bases, 5 bases remained unmatched. The CDR3 contains 14 residues. CDR3 amino acids: CASSTSGRAWEQYF. The CDR3 DNA is TGTGCCAGCAGCACTAGCGGGAGGGCCTGGGAGCAGTACTTC.

The chain has TRBV19 and TRBJ1-5; 10 bases match TRBD1. The CDR3 loop spans 18 amino acids. The germline V gene encodes CDR1 LNHDA and CDR2 SQIVND (reference sequence). V lost 11 bases and J lost 3; bases outside the gene matches: 19. As DNA, the CDR3 is TGTGCCGCGTCTCCGGGACAGGGGACGTCGGGGGACAATCAGCCCCAGCATTTT. It encodes CAASPGQGTSGDNQPQHF.

The chain recombines TRBV25-1 with TRBJ1-2, with 9 positions matching TRBD1. V shed 6 bases, J shed 5 bases, and the junction held 7 bases outside the gene matches. The CDR3 contains 14 residues. Germline CDR1 is MGHDK and CDR2 is SYGVNS. The CDR3 DNA sequence: TGTGCCAGCAGGGGGACAGGGCTTCTGTATGGCTACACCTTC. Translation: CASRGTGLLYGYTF.

This sequence joins TRBV5-4 and TRBJ2-5; 10 nucleotides match TRBD2. V gave up 3 bases and J gave up 5 bases; unmatched junction bases: 7. This CDR3 spans 15 amino acids. Per the germline V gene, CDR1 is SGHNT and CDR2 is YYREEE (reference sequence). CDR3 DNA sequence: TGTGCCAGCAGCTCAAGCGGGGGGGTTCTGGAGACCCAGTACTTC. This encodes CASSSSGGVLETQYF.

The J gene is TRBJ2-1, the V gene TRBV5-1; D is possibly TRBD2 (5 bases). This CDR3 is 14 amino acids long. V lost 1 base, J lost 5 bases, and 10 bases lay in between. CDR1 and CDR2 (germline): SGHRS, YFSETQ. In DNA form, the CDR3 reads TGCGCCAGCAGCTTGCGGACTCAGAACAATGAGCAGTTCTTC. This gives the protein CASSLRTQNNEQFF.

Written as DNA, the CDR3 is TGTGCCAGCACCCCAGGGCCCCGCTCCTACAATGAGCAGTTCTTC. Amino acid sequence: CASTPGPRSYNEQFF. This sequence joins TRBV11-2 and TRBJ2-1, with D possibly being TRBD1 (5 bases). The germline V and J ends were trimmed by 7 bases and 0 bases, with 13 bases remaining between them. The CDR3 runs to 15 residues. CDR1 is SGHAT, CDR2 FQNNGV, per germline. The full variable domain, with the rest looked up from reference TRBV11-2 and TRBJ2-1, is EAGVAQSPRYKIIEKRQSVAFWCNPISGHATLYWYQQILGQGPKLLIQFQNNGVVDDSQLPKDRFSAERLKGVDSTLKIQPAKLEDSAVYLCASTPGPRSYNEQFFGPGTRLTVL.

This clone occurred a few times. The chain uses TRBV7-3 and TRBJ1-1, with 10 bases aligning to TRBD1. The CDR3 length is 14 residues. Germline values: CDR1 SGHTA, CDR2 FQGTGA. V trimming: 5 bases; J trimming: 4 bases; junction bases outside the gene matches: 4. The CDR3, as DNA: TGTGCCAGCAGCGCGGGACAGGGGATCACTGAAGCTTTCTTT. This encodes CASSAGQGITEAFF.

The V gene is TRBV6-5, the J gene TRBJ2-7; D is uncertain. The length of the CDR3 is 15 residues. V was clipped by 0 bases and J by 0 bases, with 9 bases between them. Germline lookup yields CDR1 MNHEY and CDR2 SVGAGI. The CDR3 loop is CASSYSEASSYEQYF. The CDR3 region has the DNA TGTGCCAGCAGTTACTCCGAGGCTAGCTCCTACGAGCAGTACTTC.

The CDR3 here is CASSGSGRGTGELFF. The CDR3 region has the DNA TGTGCCAGCAGTGGGAGCGGGCGGGGCACCGGGGAGCTGTTTTTT. This sequence joins TRBV6-5 and TRBJ2-2; possibly TRBD2 for D (6 bases). The CDR3 sequence is 15 residues long. Trimming stripped 5 bases from V and 4 bases from J, with 14 bases between. CDR1 is MNHEY, CDR2 SVGAGI, per germline.

The DNA for the CDR3 is TGTGCCAGTAGTATCGGGTGGCGGAGCTACGAGCAGTACTTC. Amino acid sequence: CASSIGWRSYEQYF. The chain has TRBV19 and TRBJ2-7, with D uncertain. Germline V gene data show CDR1 as LNHDA and CDR2 as SQIVND (reference sequence). V was pared by 3 bases and J by 3 bases, with 12 bases between. The length of the CDR3 is 14 residues.

The DNA of the CDR3 is TGTGCCAGCAGCACAAGGACTAGCGGGAGTCTGGTCGAGCAGTACTTC. Residues: CASSTRTSGSLVEQYF. This rearrangement joins TRBV7-2 to TRBJ2-7; 13 nucleotides align to TRBD2. V dropped 5 bases and J dropped 6; count of bases not matched to a gene: 10. The CDR3 runs to 16 residues. Germline lookup yields CDR1 SGHTA and CDR2 FQGNSA.

The CDR3: CASSLRVNTDTQYF. The CDR3 bases are TGCGCCAGCAGCCTGAGGGTGAACACAGATACGCAGTATTTT. The genes are TRBV5-1 and TRBJ2-3; a possible D gene is TRBD2 (5 bases). CDR3 length: 14 amino acids. CDR1 SGHRS and CDR2 YFSETQ come from the germline V gene. Trimming pared 4 bases from V and 2 bases from J, leaving 11 bases between.